This entry concerns a single T cell receptor beta chain. Its antigen is still unknown. This CDR3 is also generated by other DNA sequences in the sample. The data originate from a study of shared clonotypes between healthy human individuals. General observations from the study: There were few donors, and this limited the genetic and exposure-history diversity represented. Incompleteness in sorted-subset sequencing, despite large depth, was shown by rarefaction.

Naive CD4+ cells were CD45RA-selected; the remaining cells were memory. This CDR3 comprises 14 residues. The germline V gene encodes CDR1 MNHNY and CDR2 SVGAGI (reference sequence). V was pared by 2 bases and J by 3 bases, with 3 bases of the junction left unmatched. Method: immunoSEQ multiplex PCR; TCRdb's copy keeps in-frame clones and lacks some. The table has a few million clones, 92% seen once; the top ten hold 0.37%. The sequence was collected from a man aged 18 to 30 in good health. Some clones in this sample may be carry-over from other donors' samples. Sequencing input: naive CD4+ T cells from PBMCs. The subset denotes: CD45RA+ positively selected. J is TRBJ2-7 and V is TRBV6-6; 8 bases align to TRBD1. The CDR3 sequence is CASSYDRGGYEQYF. The DNA for the CDR3 is TGTGCCAGCAGTTACGACAGGGGAGGCTACGAGCAGTACTTC.